The sequence of this TCR beta chain was determined in a study of T cell repertoires in cytomegalovirus infection. Overall study findings and caveats: HLA-C-restricted CMV clonotypes gave the most frequent clonotype in two of eight donors. The study identified carriers of CMV plus the relevant HLA from cumulative public TCR beta family frequency.

This clonotype was seen a few times. Antigen unknown. V shed 6 bases and J 5 bases; nucleotides not matched to a gene: 11. The CDR3 covers 16 residues. Germline-derived CDR1 and CDR2 are SGHRS and YFSETQ. TCRdb passed the reads through MiXCR, listing each CDR3 protein once. The sample contains approximately 500,000 distinct CDR3 sequences, approximately 15% of which appear only once. The sample consisted of CD8+ T cells from PBMCs. The rearrangement joins TRBV5-1 to TRBJ2-3; 11 bases are shared with TRBD2. The clonotype originates from a human donor in good health (CMV status not recorded). Some clones in this sample may be carry-over from other donors' samples. Written as DNA, the CDR3 is TGCGCCAGCACCGGGGTCCTAGCGGGGGGACAAGATACGCAGTATTTT. It codes for CASTGVLAGGQDTQYF.